These T cell receptor beta chains were read from a single sample in a study of cytomegalovirus exposure and HLA in healthy donors. Profiled with immunoSEQ multiplex PCR; TCRdb holds only in-frame clones, not every one. The sample contains approximately 120,000 clones, 81% of which appear only once. The sample comprised PBMCs. The receptors here all came from a man aged 18 to 29 in good health and CMV-seropositive. Each CDR3 is given with its conserved first and last residue. D genes are given only for firm matches. Some rows mark clone size as missing; the rest say once, few, many or name a class of expanded clone.

V: TRBV4-2
size: .
D: TRBD2
J: TRBJ2-3
DNA: TGTGCCAGCAGCCAAGTTGGGGCTAGCGGGGGGCGAGACACAGATACGCAGTATTTT
CDR3: CASSQVGASGGRDTDTQYF

V: TRBV18
size: .
D: TRBD1
J: TRBJ1-3
DNA: TGTGCCAGCTCACCAAGGACAGGGACGGAAAACACCATATATTTT
CDR3: CASSPRTGTENTIYF

V: TRBV19
size: .
D: .
J: TRBJ1-1
DNA: TGTGCCACAAGTAGGGGGGGGCCACTTATGAACACTGAAGCTTTCTTT
CDR3: CATSRGGPLMNTEAFF

V: TRBV19
size: .
D: .
J: TRBJ1-1
DNA: TGTGCCAGTAGTGAGGCGGTGAACACTGAAGCTTTCTTT
CDR3: CASSEAVNTEAFF

V: TRBV10-3
size: few
D: .
J: TRBJ1-2
DNA: TGTGCCATCAGTGAGCGTCCAGGCCTTAACTATGGCTACACCTTC
CDR3: CAISERPGLNYGYTF

V: TRBV4-3
size: few
D: .
J: TRBJ2-3
DNA: TGCGCCAGCAGCCAGGACAGCTATAGCACAGATACGCAGTATTTT
CDR3: CASSQDSYSTDTQYF

V: TRBV4-1
size: .
D: .
J: TRBJ2-7
DNA: TGCGCCAGCAGCCAAGGAGGGAGTCTACGGGGGTTCGAGCAGTACTTC
CDR3: CASSQGGSLRGFEQYF

V: TRBV30
size: .
D: .
J: TRBJ2-7
DNA: TGTGCCGGTTACCGGGACAAGGGGACCTACGAGCAGTACTTC
CDR3: CAGYRDKGTYEQYF

V: TRBV7-2
size: few
D: .
J: TRBJ2-6
DNA: TGTGCCAGCAGCCAAGAAAGGGGCTCTGGGGCCAACGTCCTGACTTTC
CDR3: CASSQERGSGANVLTF

V: TRBV7-9
size: .
D: TRBD1
J: TRBJ2-3
DNA: TGTGCCAGCAGCCCCTGGACAGGGGGCACAGATACGCAGTATTTT
CDR3: CASSPWTGGTDTQYF

V: TRBV6-1
size: .
D: TRBD2
J: TRBJ2-1
DNA: TGTGCCAGCAGTGAAGGTGGCGGGAGCAATGAGCAGTTCTTC
CDR3: CASSEGGGSNEQFF

V: TRBV5-3
size: few
D: TRBD1
J: TRBJ2-6
DNA: TGTGCCAGAAGTCAGGACAGGGATAGGGCCAACGTCCTGACTTTC
CDR3: CARSQDRDRANVLTF

V: TRBV4-3
size: .
D: .
J: TRBJ1-4
DNA: TGCGCCAGCAGCCAAGAACTGGCAGGGGCTAATGAAAAACTGTTTTTT
CDR3: CASSQELAGANEKLFF

V: TRBV6-1
size: once
D: .
J: TRBJ1-1
DNA: TGTGCCAGCAGTGACAGGGTGAACACTGAAGCTTTCTTT
CDR3: CASSDRVNTEAFF

V: TRBV2
size: once
D: .
J: TRBJ2-7
DNA: TGTGCCAGCAGTGCCGGACAGAAATCCTACGAGCAGTACTTC
CDR3: CASSAGQKSYEQYF

V: TRBV6-1
size: .
D: .
J: TRBJ1-6
DNA: TGTGCCAGCTCTGGGGAGGCTGGTTCACCCCTCCACTTT
CDR3: CASSGEAGSPLHF

V: TRBV6-6
size: .
D: .
J: TRBJ2-5
DNA: TGTGCCAGCAGTTATAACGGGGAGACCCAGTACTTC
CDR3: CASSYNGETQYF

V: TRBV5-6
size: .
D: .
J: TRBJ2-1
DNA: TGTGCCAGCAGCTTGGTGGGCGTGAAATACAATGAGCAGTTCTTC
CDR3: CASSLVGVKYNEQFF

V: TRBV7-2
size: .
D: TRBD2
J: TRBJ2-3
DNA: TGTGCCAGCAGCTTAGGCGGGAGGGCAGATACGCAGTATTTT
CDR3: CASSLGGRADTQYF

V: TRBV19
size: .
D: TRBD1
J: TRBJ1-2
DNA: TGTGCCAGTAGTAGGACAGGGAGCTATGGCTACACCTTC
CDR3: CASSRTGSYGYTF

V: TRBV5-4
size: .
D: TRBD1
J: TRBJ1-2
DNA: TGTGCCAGCAGCCTCGACAGGGGGGACTACACCTTC
CDR3: CASSLDRGDYTF

V: TRBV25-1
size: .
D: .
J: TRBJ2-5
DNA: TGTGCCAGCAGTGAGTCAGGGACACCGGGAGGTGAGACCCAGTACTTC
CDR3: CASSESGTPGGETQYF

V: TRBV30
size: .
D: TRBD1
J: TRBJ2-7
DNA: TGTGCATCGGACAGGGCGAACTACGAGCAGTACTTC
CDR3: CASDRANYEQYF

V: TRBV6-6
size: .
D: TRBD1
J: TRBJ2-7
DNA: TGTGCCAGAACATCGGCAGGGGGTGTGTACGAGCAGTACTTC
CDR3: CARTSAGGVYEQYF

V: TRBV5-1
size: few
D: .
J: TRBJ2-5
DNA: TGCTCCAGCACCCCTGGGGGGACCAGCCCCACGGAGACCCAGTACTTC
CDR3: CSSTPGGTSPTETQYF

V: TRBV6-1
size: .
D: .
J: TRBJ1-5
DNA: TGTGCCAGCAGTGAGCGAACAGACAGAGCTATCTATCAGCCCCAGCATTTT
CDR3: CASSERTDRAIYQPQHF

V: TRBV19
size: .
D: .
J: TRBJ2-7
DNA: TGTGCCAGCGGCAGGACTAACCCCTACGAGCAGTACTTC
CDR3: CASGRTNPYEQYF

V: TRBV6-1
size: .
D: TRBD2
J: TRBJ2-3
DNA: TGTGCCACGCTGCTAGCGGGAGTTAGCACAGATACGCAGTATTTT
CDR3: CATLLAGVSTDTQYF

V: TRBV18
size: .
D: .
J: TRBJ2-5
DNA: TGTGCCAGCTCACCGACTCATGTGGAGACCCAGTACTTC
CDR3: CASSPTHVETQYF

V: TRBV30
size: .
D: TRBD1
J: TRBJ1-5
DNA: TGTGCCTGGGCCTCCGTGACAGGGGGCGGGAGCAATCAGCCCCAGCATTTT
CDR3: CAWASVTGGGSNQPQHF

V: TRBV25-1
size: .
D: .
J: TRBJ1-2
DNA: TGTGCCAGCAGTGAAGTGGTGGGGGGGTCCTCTGGCTACACCTTC
CDR3: CASSEVVGGSSGYTF

V: TRBV30
size: few
D: .
J: TRBJ1-2
DNA: TGTGCCACCCAGGAGGGGTGGAATGGCTACACCTTC
CDR3: CATQEGWNGYTF

V: TRBV6-4
size: .
D: TRBD2
J: TRBJ2-3
DNA: TGTGCCAGCAGTGACTCAGCGGGGGTTGCAGATACGCAGTATTTT
CDR3: CASSDSAGVADTQYF

V: TRBV9
size: few
D: .
J: TRBJ2-3
DNA: TGTGCCAGCAGGGGAGGCCGCGGCGCGGATACGCAGTATTTT
CDR3: CASRGGRGADTQYF

V: TRBV2
size: .
D: .
J: TRBJ1-2
DNA: TGTGCCAGCAGGGCATTGGCCCATGGCTACACCTTC
CDR3: CASRALAHGYTF

V: TRBV11-2
size: once
D: .
J: TRBJ2-5
DNA: TGTGCCAGCAGCGTACGTAACATTCTAGGGGTGGAAGAGACCCAGTACTTC
CDR3: CASSVRNILGVEETQYF

V: TRBV14
size: .
D: TRBD1
J: TRBJ1-2
DNA: TGTGCCAGCAGCCAAGTGTCGACAGGGTTTGGCTACACCTTC
CDR3: CASSQVSTGFGYTF

V: TRBV7-2
size: .
D: TRBD2
J: TRBJ2-2
DNA: TGTGCCAGCAGCTTAGCTGCTAGCGGGAGGACGGGCGGGGAGCTGTTTTTT
CDR3: CASSLAASGRTGGELFF

V: TRBV5-1
size: .
D: TRBD2
J: TRBJ2-2
DNA: TGCGCCAGCAGCTTGTTGGGCGGGAGTGCTCGTGGCACCGGGGAGCTGTTTTTT
CDR3: CASSLLGGSARGTGELFF

V: TRBV7-2
size: .
D: .
J: TRBJ2-1
DNA: TGTGCCAGCAGCTATAGCGGACGAGACGGTAAGCAGTTCTTC
CDR3: CASSYSGRDGKQFF

V: TRBV5-4
size: .
D: TRBD1
J: TRBJ1-4
DNA: TGTGCCAGCAGCTTGGGACAGGGTGAAAAACTGTTTTTT
CDR3: CASSLGQGEKLFF

V: TRBV7-2
size: .
D: .
J: TRBJ2-3
DNA: TGTGCCAGCAGCTTAGATCAGGGTGGAGATACGCAGTATTTT
CDR3: CASSLDQGGDTQYF

V: TRBV5-1
size: .
D: .
J: TRBJ2-1
DNA: TGCGCCAGCAGCCCCAGCCAGGGTTCCTACAATGAGCAGTTCTTC
CDR3: CASSPSQGSYNEQFF